The entry below gives a single TCR beta chain sequence along with its context. Its antigen remains unknown. After removal of 8 bases from V and 3 bases from J, the junction contained 2 bases not matched to a gene. The germline V gene encodes CDR1 MNHNS and CDR2 SASEGT. The CDR3 is 12 amino acids. The lymph nodes were axillary draining lymph nodes from breast cancer patients. This record belongs to a study of breast tumors, draining lymph nodes, adjacent tissues. Study findings and constraints: Luminal-like breast cancer showed significantly greater tumor-nontumor repertoire similarity than basal-like breast cancer did. Tumor T cell lymph node origin was a supported hypothesis, not proven. Tumors had less TCR diversity than lymph nodes, more than nontumor tissue. Data fit most tumor T cells coming from lymph node, expanding in tumor.

TCRdb re-analysed the multiplex PCR reads in MiXCR, keeping a single row per CDR3 protein. The repertoire consists of 80,000 to 130,000 distinct CDR3 sequences, with 21% occurring once and the leading ten covering more than 0.9%. Sequencing used axillary lymph node tissue. This receptor was identified in a female donor with breast cancer. Some clones in this sample may be carry-over from other donors' samples. The chain combines TRBV6-1 with TRBJ2-7, with 9 bases lining up with TRBD2. The CDR3 loop reads CASPSGNYEQYF. The CDR3 coding sequence is TGTGCCAGCCCTAGCGGGAACTACGAGCAGTACTTC.